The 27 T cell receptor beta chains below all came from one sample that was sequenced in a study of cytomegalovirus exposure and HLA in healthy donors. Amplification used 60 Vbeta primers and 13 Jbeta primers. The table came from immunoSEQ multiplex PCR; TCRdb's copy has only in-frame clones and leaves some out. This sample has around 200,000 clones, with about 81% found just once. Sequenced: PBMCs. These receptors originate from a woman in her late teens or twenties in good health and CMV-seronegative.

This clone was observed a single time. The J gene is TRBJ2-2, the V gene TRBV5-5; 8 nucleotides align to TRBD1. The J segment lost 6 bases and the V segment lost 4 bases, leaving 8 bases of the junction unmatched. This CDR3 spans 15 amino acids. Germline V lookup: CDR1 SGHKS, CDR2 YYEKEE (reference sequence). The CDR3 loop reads CASSITTGAAGELFF. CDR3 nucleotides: TGTGCCAGCAGCATAACGACAGGGGCGGCCGGGGAGCTGTTTTTT.

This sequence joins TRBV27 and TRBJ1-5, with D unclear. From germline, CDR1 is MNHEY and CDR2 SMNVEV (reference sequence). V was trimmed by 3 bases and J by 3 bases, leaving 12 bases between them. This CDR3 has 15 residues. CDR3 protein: CASSFGGLVNQPQHF. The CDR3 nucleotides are TGTGCCAGCAGTTTCGGAGGGTTGGTCAATCAGCCCCAGCATTTT.

CDR3: CASSPSGQETQYF. The CDR3 region has the DNA TGTGCCAGCTCACCATCCGGCCAAGAGACCCAGTACTTC. The chain is built from TRBV18 and TRBJ2-5, with no clear D. CDR1 is KGHSH, CDR2 LQKENI, per germline. V lost 2 bases to trimming and J lost 1 base, with 5 bases between them. This CDR3 comprises 13 residues.

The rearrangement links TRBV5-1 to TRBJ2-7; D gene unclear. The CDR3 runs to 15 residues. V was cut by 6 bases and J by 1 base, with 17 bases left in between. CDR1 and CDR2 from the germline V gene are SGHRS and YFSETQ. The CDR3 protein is CASKIRGDGSYEQYF. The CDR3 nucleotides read TGCGCCAGCAAAATACGTGGAGACGGGTCCTACGAGCAGTACTTC.

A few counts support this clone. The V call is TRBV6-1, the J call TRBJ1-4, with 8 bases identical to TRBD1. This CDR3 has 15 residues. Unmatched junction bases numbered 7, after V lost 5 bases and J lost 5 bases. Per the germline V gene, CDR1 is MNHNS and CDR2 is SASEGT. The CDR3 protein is CASSSRGTGNEKLFF. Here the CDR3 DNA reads TGTGCCAGCAGTAGTCGCGGGACAGGCAATGAAAAACTGTTTTTT.

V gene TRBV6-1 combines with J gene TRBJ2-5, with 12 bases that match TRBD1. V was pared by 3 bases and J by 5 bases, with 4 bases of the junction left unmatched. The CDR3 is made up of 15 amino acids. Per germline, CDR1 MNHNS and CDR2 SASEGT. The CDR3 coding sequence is TGTGCCAGCAGTGACCCGGGACAGGGGGCTGAGACCCAGTACTTC. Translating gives CASSDPGQGAETQYF.

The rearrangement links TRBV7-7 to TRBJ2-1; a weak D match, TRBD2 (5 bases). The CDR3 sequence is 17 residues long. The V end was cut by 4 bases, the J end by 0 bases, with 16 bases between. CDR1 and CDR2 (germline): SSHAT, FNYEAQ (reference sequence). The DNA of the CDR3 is TGTGCCAGCAGCTCCCTACGGAGCGGTAGCTCCTACAATGAGCAGTTCTTC. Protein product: CASSSLRSGSSYNEQFF.

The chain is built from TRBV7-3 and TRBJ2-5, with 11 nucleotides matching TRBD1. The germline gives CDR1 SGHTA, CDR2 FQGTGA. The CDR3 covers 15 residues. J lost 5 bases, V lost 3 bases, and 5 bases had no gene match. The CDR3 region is CASSFGQGARETQYF. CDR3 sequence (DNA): TGTGCCAGCAGCTTCGGACAGGGGGCGCGGGAGACCCAGTACTTC.

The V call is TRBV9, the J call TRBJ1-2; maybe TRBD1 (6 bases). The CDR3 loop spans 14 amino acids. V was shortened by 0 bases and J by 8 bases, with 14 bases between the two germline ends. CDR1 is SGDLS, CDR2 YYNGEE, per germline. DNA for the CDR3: TGTGCCAGCAGCGTAGAGGACAGCCTCGGAGGCTACACCTTC. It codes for CASSVEDSLGGYTF.

This CDR3 reads CASSESPGSGYTYEQYF. The CDR3, as DNA: TGCGCCAGCAGTGAGTCCCCAGGTAGCGGCTATACCTACGAGCAGTACTTC. The V call is TRBV10-1, the J call TRBJ2-7; D may be TRBD2 (6 bases). Germline V gene data show CDR1 as WNHNN and CDR2 as SYGVQD (reference sequence). The CDR3 is 17 residues long. V lost 0 bases, J lost 2 bases, and 17 bases lay in between.

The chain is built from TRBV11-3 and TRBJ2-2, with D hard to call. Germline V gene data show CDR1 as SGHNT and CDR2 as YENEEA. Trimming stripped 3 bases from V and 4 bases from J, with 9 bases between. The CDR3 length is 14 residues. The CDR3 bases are TGTGCCAGCAGCTTGGCCTCTTCCACCGGGGAGCTGTTTTTT. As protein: CASSLASSTGELFF.

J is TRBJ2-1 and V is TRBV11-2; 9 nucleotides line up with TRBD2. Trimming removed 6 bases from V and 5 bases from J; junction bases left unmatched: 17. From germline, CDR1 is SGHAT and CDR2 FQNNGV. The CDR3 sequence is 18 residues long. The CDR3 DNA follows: TGTGCCAGCAGACAACCGGGACTAGCTTTGGAACCCCACAATGAGCAGTTCTTC. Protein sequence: CASRQPGLALEPHNEQFF.

Here the CDR3 reads CASSLYSRDTEAFF. CDR3 DNA sequence: TGTGCCAGCAGCTTATACTCCCGAGACACTGAAGCTTTCTTT. The rearrangement uses TRBV7-2 and TRBJ1-1; D remains unclear. CDR1 and CDR2 (germline): SGHTA, FQGNSA. CDR3 length equals 14 residues. V shed 2 bases and J shed 3 bases, with 10 bases lying between them. Based on the CDR3 plus reference TRBV7-2 and TRBJ1-1, the full variable domain is GAGVSQSPSNKVTEKGKDVELRCDPISGHTALYWYRQSLGQGLEFLIYFQGNSAPDKSGLPSDRFSAERTGGSVSTLTIQRTQQEDSAVYLCASSLYSRDTEAFFGQGTRLTVV.

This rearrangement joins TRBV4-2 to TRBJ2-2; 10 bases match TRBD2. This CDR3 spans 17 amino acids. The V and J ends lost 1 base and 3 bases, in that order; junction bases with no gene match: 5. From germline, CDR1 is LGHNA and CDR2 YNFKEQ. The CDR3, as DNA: TGTGCCAGCAGCCAAGGGGAAGCGGGAGGGGACACCGGGGAGCTGTTTTTT. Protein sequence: CASSQGEAGGDTGELFF.

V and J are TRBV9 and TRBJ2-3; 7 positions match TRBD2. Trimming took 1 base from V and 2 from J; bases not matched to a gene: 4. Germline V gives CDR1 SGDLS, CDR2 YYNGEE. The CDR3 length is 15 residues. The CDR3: CASSVYGGTTDTQYF. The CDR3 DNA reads TGTGCCAGCAGCGTATACGGGGGGACCACAGATACGCAGTATTTT.

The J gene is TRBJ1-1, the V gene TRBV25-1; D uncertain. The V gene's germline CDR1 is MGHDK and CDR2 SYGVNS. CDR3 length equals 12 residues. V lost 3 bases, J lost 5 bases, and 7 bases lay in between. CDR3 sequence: CASSERETEAFF. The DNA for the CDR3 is TGTGCCAGCAGTGAGAGGGAAACTGAAGCTTTCTTT.

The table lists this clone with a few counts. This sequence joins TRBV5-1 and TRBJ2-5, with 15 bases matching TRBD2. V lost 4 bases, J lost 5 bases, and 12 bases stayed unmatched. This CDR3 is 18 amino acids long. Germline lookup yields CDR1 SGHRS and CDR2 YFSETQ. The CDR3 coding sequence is TGCGCCAGCAGCCTGAGTGGGGGGACTAGCGGGAGGTTTGAGACCCAGTACTTC. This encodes CASSLSGGTSGRFETQYF.

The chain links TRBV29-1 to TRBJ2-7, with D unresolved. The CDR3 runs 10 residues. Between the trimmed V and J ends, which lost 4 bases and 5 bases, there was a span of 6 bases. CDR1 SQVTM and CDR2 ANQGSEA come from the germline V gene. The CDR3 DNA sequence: TGCAGCGTTGTAGTCAACGAGCAGTACTTC. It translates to CSVVVNEQYF.

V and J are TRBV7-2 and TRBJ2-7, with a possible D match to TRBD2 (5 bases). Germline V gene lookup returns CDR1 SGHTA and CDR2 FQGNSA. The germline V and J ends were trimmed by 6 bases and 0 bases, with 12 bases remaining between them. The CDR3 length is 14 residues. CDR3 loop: CASSQWGDSYEQYF. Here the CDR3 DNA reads TGTGCCAGCAGTCAATGGGGAGACTCCTACGAGCAGTACTTC.

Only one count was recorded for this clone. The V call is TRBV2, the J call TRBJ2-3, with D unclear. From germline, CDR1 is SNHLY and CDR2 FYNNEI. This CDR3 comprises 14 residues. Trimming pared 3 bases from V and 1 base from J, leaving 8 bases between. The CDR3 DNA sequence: TGTGCCAGCAGTGAGGTCTACCGCACAGATACGCAGTATTTT. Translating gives CASSEVYRTDTQYF.

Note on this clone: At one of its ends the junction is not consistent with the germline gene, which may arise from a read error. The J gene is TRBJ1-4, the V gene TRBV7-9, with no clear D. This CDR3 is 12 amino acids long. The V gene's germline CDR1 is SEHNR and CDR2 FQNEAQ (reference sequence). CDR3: CSSTLDDEKLFF. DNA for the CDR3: TGTTCCAGCACACTCGATGATGAAAAACTGTTTTTT.

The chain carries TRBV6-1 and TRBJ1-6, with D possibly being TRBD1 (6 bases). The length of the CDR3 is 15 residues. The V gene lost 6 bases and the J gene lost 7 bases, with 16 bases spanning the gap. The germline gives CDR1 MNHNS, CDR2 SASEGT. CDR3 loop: CASSSRDTTNSPLHF. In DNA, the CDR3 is TGTGCCAGCAGCAGCCGGGACACTACCAATTCACCCCTCCACTTT.

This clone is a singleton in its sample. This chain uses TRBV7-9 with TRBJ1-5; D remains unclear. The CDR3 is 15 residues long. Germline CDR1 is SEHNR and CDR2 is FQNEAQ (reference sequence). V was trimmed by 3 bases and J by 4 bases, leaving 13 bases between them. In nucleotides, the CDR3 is TGTGCCAGCAGCTTGGAGGGAGATCGGAATCAGCCCCAGCATTTT. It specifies CASSLEGDRNQPQHF.

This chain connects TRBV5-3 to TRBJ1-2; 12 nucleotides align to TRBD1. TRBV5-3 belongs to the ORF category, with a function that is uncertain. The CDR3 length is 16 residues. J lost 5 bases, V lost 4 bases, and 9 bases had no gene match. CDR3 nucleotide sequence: TGTGCCAGAAGCGGGGACAGGGGGCAGAAGCTGTATGGCTACACCTTC. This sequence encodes CARSGDRGQKLYGYTF.

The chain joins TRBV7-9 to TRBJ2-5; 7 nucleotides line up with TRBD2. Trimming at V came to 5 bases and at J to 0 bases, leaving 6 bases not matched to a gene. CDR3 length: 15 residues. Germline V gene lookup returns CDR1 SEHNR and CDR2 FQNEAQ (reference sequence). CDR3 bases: TGTGCCAGCAGCGTGAGCCTAGCGGACCAAGAGACCCAGTACTTC. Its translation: CASSVSLADQETQYF.

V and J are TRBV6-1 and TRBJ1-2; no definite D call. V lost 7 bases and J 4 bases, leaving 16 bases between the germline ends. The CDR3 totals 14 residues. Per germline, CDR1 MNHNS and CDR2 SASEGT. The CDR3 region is CASTAGDPVYGYTF. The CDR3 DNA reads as TGTGCCAGCACCGCAGGTGATCCCGTCTATGGCTACACCTTC.

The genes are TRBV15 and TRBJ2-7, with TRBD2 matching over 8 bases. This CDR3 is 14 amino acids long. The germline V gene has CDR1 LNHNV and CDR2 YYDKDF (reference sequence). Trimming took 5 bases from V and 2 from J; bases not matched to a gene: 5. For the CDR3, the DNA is TGTGCCACCAGCGTGAGCGGGGGAACCTACGAGCAGTACTTC. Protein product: CATSVSGGTYEQYF.